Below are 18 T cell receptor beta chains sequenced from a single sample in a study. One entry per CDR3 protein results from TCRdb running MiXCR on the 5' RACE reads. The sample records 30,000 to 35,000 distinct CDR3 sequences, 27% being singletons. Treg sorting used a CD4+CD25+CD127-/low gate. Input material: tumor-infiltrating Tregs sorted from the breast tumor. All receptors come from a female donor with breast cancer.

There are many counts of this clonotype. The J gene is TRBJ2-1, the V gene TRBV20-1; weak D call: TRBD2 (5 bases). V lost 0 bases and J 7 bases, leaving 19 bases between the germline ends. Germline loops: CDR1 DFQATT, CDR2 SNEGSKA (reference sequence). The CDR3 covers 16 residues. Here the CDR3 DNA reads TGCAGTGCTAGAGATCGTGGTGGGAGAGTAGGGAATGAGCAGTTCTTC. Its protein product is CSARDRGGRVGNEQFF.

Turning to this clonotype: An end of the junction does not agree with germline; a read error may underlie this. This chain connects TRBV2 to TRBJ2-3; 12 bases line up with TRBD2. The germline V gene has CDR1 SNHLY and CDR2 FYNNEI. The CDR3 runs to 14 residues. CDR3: CATRLAGATDTQYF. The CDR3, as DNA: TGTGCCACCAGACTAGCGGGAGCAACAGATACGCAGTATTTC.

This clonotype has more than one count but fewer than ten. The CDR3 bases are TGTGCCAGCAGCTTGTTAGGGCTAGCGGGACACGGGGAGCTGTTTTTT. This codes for CASSLLGLAGHGELFF. The chain has TRBV5-5 and TRBJ2-2; TRBD2 aligns across 9 bases. J gave up 7 bases and V 1 base, and 8 bases lay outside the gene matches. Germline CDR1 is SGHKS and CDR2 is YYEKEE (reference sequence). The CDR3 runs to 16 residues.

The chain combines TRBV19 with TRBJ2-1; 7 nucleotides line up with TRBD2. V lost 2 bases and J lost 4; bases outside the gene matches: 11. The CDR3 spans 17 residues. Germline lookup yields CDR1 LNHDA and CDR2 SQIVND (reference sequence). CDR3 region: CASSIIESGGGYNEQFF. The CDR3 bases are TGTGCCAGTAGTATAATTGAGTCGGGGGGAGGGTACAATGAGCAGTTCTTC.

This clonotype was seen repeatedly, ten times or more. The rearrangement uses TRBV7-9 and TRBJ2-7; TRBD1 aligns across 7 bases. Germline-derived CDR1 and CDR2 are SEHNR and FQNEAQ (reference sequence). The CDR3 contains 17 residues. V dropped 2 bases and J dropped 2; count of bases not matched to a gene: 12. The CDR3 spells CASSLIGRTGLAYEQYF. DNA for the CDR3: TGTGCCAGCAGCTTAATCGGCCGGACAGGATTAGCCTACGAGCAGTACTTC.

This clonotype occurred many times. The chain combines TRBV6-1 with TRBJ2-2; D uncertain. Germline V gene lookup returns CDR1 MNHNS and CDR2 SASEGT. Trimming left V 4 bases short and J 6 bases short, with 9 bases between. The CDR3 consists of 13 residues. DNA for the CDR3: TGTGCCAGCAGTGCTAGGGTAGCCGGGGAGCTGTTTTTT. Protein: CASSARVAGELFF.

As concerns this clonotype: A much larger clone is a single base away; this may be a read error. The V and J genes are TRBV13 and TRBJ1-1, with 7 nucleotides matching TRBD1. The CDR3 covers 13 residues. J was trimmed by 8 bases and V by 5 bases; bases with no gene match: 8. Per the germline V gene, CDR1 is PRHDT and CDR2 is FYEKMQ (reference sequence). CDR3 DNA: TGTGCCAGCAGCCCCAGACAGGGTGACGAAGCTTTCTTT. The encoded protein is CASSPRQGDEAFF. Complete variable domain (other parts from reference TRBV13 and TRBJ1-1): AAGVIQSPRHLIKEKRETATLKCYPIPRHDTVYWYQQGPGQDPQFLISFYEKMQSDKGSIPDRFSAQQFSDYHSELNMSSLELGDSALYFCASSPRQGDEAFFGQGTRLTVV.

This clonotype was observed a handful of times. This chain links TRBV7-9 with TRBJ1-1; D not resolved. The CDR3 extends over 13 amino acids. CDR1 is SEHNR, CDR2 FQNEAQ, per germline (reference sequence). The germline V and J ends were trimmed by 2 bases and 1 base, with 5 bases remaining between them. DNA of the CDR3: TGTGCCAGCAGCTTAAGGGAGAACACTGAAGCTTTCTTT. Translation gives CASSLRENTEAFF.

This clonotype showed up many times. The CDR3 is CASSLGTTMDGYTF. Here the CDR3 DNA reads TGTGCCAGCAGCTTAGGGACAACGATGGATGGCTACACCTTC. This sequence joins TRBV7-9 and TRBJ1-2; D may be TRBD1 (5 bases). V was trimmed by 1 base and J by 6 bases, leaving 12 bases between them. From germline, CDR1 is SEHNR and CDR2 FQNEAQ (reference sequence). The CDR3 contains 14 residues.

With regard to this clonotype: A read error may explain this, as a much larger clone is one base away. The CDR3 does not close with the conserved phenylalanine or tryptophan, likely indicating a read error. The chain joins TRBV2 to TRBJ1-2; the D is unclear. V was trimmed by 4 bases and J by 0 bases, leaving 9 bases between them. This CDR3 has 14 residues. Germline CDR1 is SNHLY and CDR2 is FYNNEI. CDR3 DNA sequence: TGTGCCAGCAGTGGGCGAGCTCCTAACTATGGCTACACCATC. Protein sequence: CASSGRAPNYGYTI.

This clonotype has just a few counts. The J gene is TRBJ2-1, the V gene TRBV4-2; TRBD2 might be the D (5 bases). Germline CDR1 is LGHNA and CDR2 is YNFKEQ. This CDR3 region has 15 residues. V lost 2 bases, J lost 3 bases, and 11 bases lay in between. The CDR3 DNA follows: TGTGCCAGCAGCCAACGTAAAGGAGGCTACAATGAGCAGTTCTTC. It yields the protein CASSQRKGGYNEQFF.

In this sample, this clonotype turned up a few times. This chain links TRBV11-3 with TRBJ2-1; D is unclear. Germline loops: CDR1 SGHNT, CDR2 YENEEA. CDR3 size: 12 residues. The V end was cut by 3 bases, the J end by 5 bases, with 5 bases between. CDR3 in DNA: TGTGCCAGCAGCTTGACCCACAATGAGCAGTTCTTC. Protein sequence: CASSLTHNEQFF.

This CDR3 is CASSPSVGESFTEAFF. CDR3 nucleotide sequence: TGTGCCAGCAGCCCCTCGGTGGGGGAAAGTTTCACTGAAGCTTTCTTT. The V and J genes are TRBV9 and TRBJ1-1; possibly TRBD1 for D (5 bases). The germline V gene has CDR1 SGDLS and CDR2 YYNGEE. CDR3 length: 16 amino acids. Trimming pared 4 bases from V and 4 bases from J, leaving 20 bases between.

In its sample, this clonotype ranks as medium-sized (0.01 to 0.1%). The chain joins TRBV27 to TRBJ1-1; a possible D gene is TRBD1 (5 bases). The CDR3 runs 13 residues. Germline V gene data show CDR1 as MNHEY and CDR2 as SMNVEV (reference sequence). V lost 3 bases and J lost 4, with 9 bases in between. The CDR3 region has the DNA TGTGCCAGCAGTTTTGGGGGGAGCACTGAAGCTTTCTTT. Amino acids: CASSFGGSTEAFF.

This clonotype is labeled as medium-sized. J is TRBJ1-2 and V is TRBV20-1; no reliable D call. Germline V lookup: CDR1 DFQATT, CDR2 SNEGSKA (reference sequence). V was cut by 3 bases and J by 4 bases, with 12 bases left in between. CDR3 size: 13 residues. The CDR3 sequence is CSASTSASYGYTF. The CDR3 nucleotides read TGCAGTGCTAGTACTTCCGCCTCCTATGGCTACACCTTC.

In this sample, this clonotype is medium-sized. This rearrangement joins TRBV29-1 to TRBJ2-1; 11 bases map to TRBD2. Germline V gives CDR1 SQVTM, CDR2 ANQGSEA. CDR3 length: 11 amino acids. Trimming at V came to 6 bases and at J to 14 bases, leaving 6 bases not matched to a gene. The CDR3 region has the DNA TGCAGCGTGGAACTAGCGGGAGCTAAGTTCTTC. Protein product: CSVELAGAKFF.

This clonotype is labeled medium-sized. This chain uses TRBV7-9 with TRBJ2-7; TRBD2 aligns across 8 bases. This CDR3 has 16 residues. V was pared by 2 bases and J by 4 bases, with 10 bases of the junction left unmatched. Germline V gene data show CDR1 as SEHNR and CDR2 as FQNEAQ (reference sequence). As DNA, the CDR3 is TGTGCCAGCAGCTTAACCCCCGGGACTAGTGCATACGAGCAGTACTTC. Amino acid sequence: CASSLTPGTSAYEQYF.

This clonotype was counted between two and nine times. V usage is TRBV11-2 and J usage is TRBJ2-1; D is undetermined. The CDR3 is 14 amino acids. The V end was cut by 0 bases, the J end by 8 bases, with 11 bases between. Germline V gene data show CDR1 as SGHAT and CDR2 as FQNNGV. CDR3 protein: CASSLDIPRDEQFF. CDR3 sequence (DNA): TGTGCCAGCAGCTTAGATATCCCGCGCGATGAGCAGTTCTTC.